The entry below gives a single TCR beta chain sequence along with its context. Trimming removed 6 bases from V and 2 bases from J, with 23 bases in between. The length of the CDR3 is 17 residues. Germline loops: CDR1 SNHLY, CDR2 FYNNEI. This entry belongs to a study of blood T cell repertoires in COVID-19. Study in general: T cells, B-cell-depleted T cells, or PBMCs provided the cDNA or gDNA that served as material.

Method: immunoSEQ multiplex PCR; TCRdb's copy keeps in-frame clones and lacks some. The repertoire holds 200,000 to 250,000 clones, 80% to 90% seen once, with roughly 8.7% in the top ten. The origin of this receptor is a man aged 50-60 years with active or convalescent COVID-19. The sample comprised peripheral blood. V and J are TRBV2 and TRBJ2-7, with a tentative D call TRBD1 (6 bases). The CDR3 DNA follows: TGTGCCAGCAGCCAACACCTTACAGGGAAAGGAACCTACGAGCAGTACTTC. It codes for CASSQHLTGKGTYEQYF. The whole variable domain, filled in from reference TRBV2 and TRBJ2-7, reads EPEVTQTPSHQVTQMGQEVILRCVPISNHLYFYWYRQILGQKVEFLVSFYNNEISEKSEIFDDQFSVERPDGSNFTLKIRSTKLEDSAMYFCASSQHLTGKGTYEQYFGPGTRLTVT.